These T cell receptor beta chains were read from a single sample in a study of response to subunit inactivated influenza vaccine. Each CDR3 protein is one row after TCRdb ran MiXCR on the RT-PCR reads. The sample holds about 800,000 distinct CDR3 sequences, around 20% seen once. Source: PBMCs from blood, taken roughly 5 days after vaccination. The receptors derive from a man between 45 and 60 years old who received an inactivated influenza vaccine. The CDR3 runs from the conserved cysteine through the conserved F or W. The D gene is left open where the match is weak. The listing skips clone size in some rows; elsewhere it reads once, few, many or a size class.

v_call	j_call	clone_size	d_call	cdr3_nt	cdr3_aa
TRBV5-5	TRBJ2-7	few	TRBD2	TGTGCCAGCAGCCAAGGGACTAGGAGTGAGCAGTACTTC	CASSQGTRSEQYF
TRBV20-1	TRBJ2-3	few	.	TGCAGTGCTAGAGATGGGGGCTGGACAGATACGCAGTATTTT	CSARDGGWTDTQYF
TRBV20-1	TRBJ2-5	many	.	TGCAGTGCAGACCGGGACCCCCAGTACCAAGAGACCCAGTACTTC	CSADRDPQYQETQYF
TRBV10-3	TRBJ2-1	few	TRBD1	TGTGCCATCAGTGGAAAACCTGACAGGGATTCGTACAATGAGCAGTTCTTC	CAISGKPDRDSYNEQFF
TRBV7-3	TRBJ2-1	.	.	TGTGCCAGCAGCCTGTTGCAGGAAGGCAATGAGCAGTTCTTC	CASSLLQEGNEQFF
TRBV24-1	TRBJ2-1	few	.	TGTGCCACCAGTGCCCAGGCGGACAATGAGCAGTTCTTC	CATSAQADNEQFF
TRBV3-1	TRBJ1-1	.	.	TGTGCCAGCAGCCAAGAGCCCCAAGTGAACACTGAAGCTTTCTTT	CASSQEPQVNTEAFF
TRBV12-3/TRBV12-4	TRBJ2-1	.	.	TGTGCCAGCAGGTTCGGTGGACTGCGTGAGTACAATGAGCAGTTCTTC	CASRFGGLREYNEQFF
TRBV20-1	TRBJ2-7	.	.	TGCAGCGCTACCCGAGGGAGCAGGGGATCCTACGAGCAGTACTTC	CSATRGSRGSYEQYF
TRBV12-3/TRBV12-4	TRBJ2-1	many	TRBD1	TGTGCCAGCAGCCGGGGACAGGGGGCCTACAATGAGCAGTTCTTC	CASSRGQGAYNEQFF
TRBV12-3/TRBV12-4	TRBJ1-2	few	.	TGTGCCAGCGGACGGGAGGCGGGCTATGGCTACACCTTC	CASGREAGYGYTF
TRBV12-3/TRBV12-4	TRBJ2-1	.	TRBD1	TGTGCCTCCTGCAAGGAGGTCCCCGGGACAGGGGTGGTTAATGAGCAGTTCTTC	CASCKEVPGTGVVNEQFF
TRBV12-3/TRBV12-4	TRBJ2-4	few	.	TGTGCCAGCAGTTTAGCCAGACAGAAAAACATTCAGTACTTC	CASSLARQKNIQYF
TRBV7-2	TRBJ2-7	.	TRBD1	TGTGCCAGCAGCTTAGTCGGGACAGGGACGGGCGAGCAGTACTTC	CASSLVGTGTGEQYF
TRBV6-5	TRBJ2-7	few	.	TGTGCCAGCAGTTACGACAGGCCCTCCGAGCAGTACTTC	CASSYDRPSEQYF
TRBV20-1	TRBJ2-1	.	TRBD2	TGCAGTGCCAGGGTCGGCGGGGGGGCCGATGAGCAGTTCTTC	CSARVGGGADEQFF
TRBV5-1	TRBJ2-5	.	TRBD2	TGCGCCAGCAGCTACCGACTAGCGGGAGGAGAGACCCAGTACTTC	CASSYRLAGGETQYF
TRBV27	TRBJ2-7	few	TRBD2	TGTGCCAGCAGTTTTCTAGCGGGAGGAACCTCCTACGAGCAGTACTTC	CASSFLAGGTSYEQYF
TRBV5-1	TRBJ2-1	.	TRBD2	TGCGCCAGCAGCTCATTCGCTAGCGGGGGCCGGAGCTCCTACAATGAGCAGTTCTTC	CASSSFASGGRSSYNEQFF